This TCR beta chain appears in the sequencing data of a study of cytomegalovirus exposure and HLA in healthy donors. The protocol was immunoSEQ multiplex PCR, while the TCRdb copy is restricted to in-frame clones and leaves out a portion. Here the sample spans 150,000 to 200,000 clones, roughly 86% being singletons. The length of the CDR3 is 15 residues. CDR1 is SQVTM and CDR2 is ANQGSEA in the germline V gene. With 3 bases clipped from V and 2 bases from J, the junction kept 2 bases outside the gene matches. V usage is TRBV29-1 and J usage is TRBJ2-6, with 9 bases lining up with TRBD2. This TCR was sampled from a man aged 18 to 30 in good health and CMV-seropositive. The material sequenced was PBMCs. Written as DNA, the CDR3 is TGCAGCGTTGACGGCGGGAGGGCTGGGGCCAACGTCCTGACTTTC. This codes for CSVDGGRAGANVLTF.